Below, 31 T cell receptor beta chains from the same sample are listed, as sequenced in a study of blood T cell repertoires in COVID-19 (dated by TCRdb to the early 2020s). The library was produced with the immunoSEQ multiplex PCR assay. Not all clones reach the TCRdb copy of this immuneACCESS table, which keeps in-frame sequences only. Checked studies attribute under half of the gap to unresolved V genes and leave the rest unexplained. In all, the sample holds 250,000 to 300,000 clones, and around 90% of those were seen once. Jointly, the top ten make up 1.1% of the sample. Sequenced sample: PBMCs or T cells enriched from blood (not recorded which). These receptors were obtained from a woman in her 30s who had recovered from COVID-19.

Points on this clone: Other DNA sequences in the sample encode the same CDR3. The chain is built from TRBV19 and TRBJ2-7; 9 nucleotides match TRBD1. V was clipped by 5 bases and J by 1 base; unmatched bases: 3. The CDR3 covers 14 residues. Looked up from germline, CDR1 is LNHDA and CDR2 is SQIVND (reference sequence). The CDR3 reads CASSATGGSYEQYF. In nucleotides, the CDR3 is TGTGCCAGTAGTGCGACAGGGGGGTCCTACGAGCAGTACTTC.

V and J are TRBV7-2 and TRBJ2-5, with 7 positions matching TRBD1. V lost 5 bases and J lost 1; bases outside the gene matches: 7. Germline CDR1 is SGHTA and CDR2 is FQGNSA. The CDR3 has 15 residues. CDR3 loop: CASSPPGTAQETQYF. CDR3 nucleotides: TGTGCCAGCAGCCCTCCCGGGACAGCCCAAGAGACCCAGTACTTC.

The chain is built from TRBV12-3 or TRBV12-4 and TRBJ1-4, with TRBD1 matching 10 bases. The CDR3 runs 13 residues. The V segment lost 2 bases and the J segment 14 bases; nucleotides outside the gene matches: 5. This CDR3 reads CASSLQPGQGLFF. DNA for the CDR3: TGTGCCAGCAGTTTACAGCCGGGACAGGGGCTGTTTTTT.

This clone occurred once. The chain uses TRBV7-2 and TRBJ1-2, with TRBD1 matching over 9 bases. Germline CDR1 is SGHTA and CDR2 is FQGNSA. This CDR3 is 14 amino acids long. Trimming at V came to 3 bases and at J to 4 bases, leaving 3 bases not matched to a gene. CDR3 sequence (DNA): TGTGCCAGCAGCTTGGGACAGGGAGGCTATGGCTACACCTTC. Protein product: CASSLGQGGYGYTF.

J is TRBJ1-1 and V is TRBV7-6; D may be TRBD1 (6 bases). CDR1 and CDR2 from the germline V gene are SGHVS and FNYEAQ. This CDR3 is 12 amino acids long. V lost 5 bases to trimming and J lost 8 bases, with 12 bases between them. DNA of the CDR3: TGTGCCAGCAGCAGCGCAGGGGTAGAAGCTTTCTTT. Its protein product is CASSSAGVEAFF.

This sequence joins TRBV7-8 and TRBJ2-1; tentative D call: TRBD1 (5 bases). The CDR3 has 13 residues. Trimming shortened V by 4 bases and J by 4 bases, and 8 bases separated the two germline ends. Germline V gene lookup returns CDR1 SGHVS and CDR2 FQNEAQ. The CDR3 bases are TGTGCCAGCAGCTCGGACATTTACAATGAGCAGTTCTTC. Translation: CASSSDIYNEQFF.

The chain uses TRBV5-4 and TRBJ1-6; 8 nucleotides align to TRBD1. This CDR3 spans 17 amino acids. V lost 0 bases, J lost 7 bases, and 9 bases stayed unmatched. CDR1 is SGHNT and CDR2 is YYREEE in the germline V gene (reference sequence). Here the CDR3 DNA reads TGTGCCAGCAGCTTGGCCCTCGGACAGGGTCAAAATTCACCCCTCCACTTT. It specifies CASSLALGQGQNSPLHF.

The rearrangement uses TRBV18 and TRBJ2-3; tentatively, D is TRBD1 (5 bases). Germline V CDR1 and CDR2: KGHSH, LQKENI. V gave up 3 bases and J gave up 4 bases, with 8 bases separating them. The CDR3 is 13 amino acids. The CDR3 DNA follows: TGTGCCAGCTCACCTAGACAGTCAGATACGCAGTATTTT. The encoded protein is CASSPRQSDTQYF.

V is TRBV18 and J is TRBJ1-3; TRBD1 is a possible D gene (6 bases). V dropped 8 bases and J dropped 10 bases, with 21 bases sitting between them. The CDR3 spans 14 residues. Looked up from germline, CDR1 is KGHSH and CDR2 is LQKENI. Written as DNA, the CDR3 is TGTGCCAGCCGTTCAAGGGACATCGAACGGACCATATATTTT. This gives the protein CASRSRDIERTIYF.

This chain connects TRBV6-4 to TRBJ2-2; possible D gene TRBD2, 6 bases. There are 14 residues in the CDR3. Germline CDR1 MRHNA, CDR2 SNTAGT. The V end was cut by 5 bases, the J end by 1 base, with 8 bases between. The CDR3 DNA reads TGTGCCAGCAGTCTGGAGGGGAACACCGGGGAGCTGTTTTTT. It translates to CASSLEGNTGELFF.

The chain links TRBV9 to TRBJ2-3; 8 positions agree with TRBD2. The CDR3 has 15 residues. Trimming took 1 base from V and 1 from J; bases not matched to a gene: 2. Per germline, CDR1 SGDLS and CDR2 YYNGEE. The CDR3 coding sequence is TGTGCCAGCAGCGTAATGACTAGCGGCACAGATACGCAGTATTTT. Its translation is CASSVMTSGTDTQYF.

This clone was seen once. The V gene is TRBV4-1, the J gene TRBJ2-7; D is undetermined. Germline values: CDR1 MGHRA, CDR2 YSYEKL. The CDR3 has 13 residues. Trimming shortened V by 2 bases and J by 0 bases, and 5 bases separated the two germline ends. The CDR3 loop is CASSQSPSYEQYF. The CDR3 nucleotides are TGCGCCAGCAGCCAATCTCCCTCCTACGAGCAGTACTTC.

The V gene is TRBV9, the J gene TRBJ2-3, with TRBD2 matching 12 bases. CDR1 and CDR2 from the germline V gene are SGDLS and YYNGEE. The junction had 5 bases not matched to a gene; V was cut back by 2 bases and J by 4 bases. The length of the CDR3 is 16 residues. The CDR3 loop is CASSVPSGRVSDTQYF. CDR3 nucleotides: TGTGCCAGCAGCGTCCCTAGCGGGAGGGTCTCAGATACGCAGTATTTT.

About this clone: Additional DNA sequences in this sample encode the identical CDR3. The chain has TRBV19 and TRBJ2-5, with 8 bases matching TRBD1. The V gene end was trimmed by 5 bases and the J gene end by 2 bases; junction bases not matched to a gene: 4. The CDR3 is made up of 14 amino acids. Germline CDR1 and CDR2: LNHDA and SQIVND (reference sequence). The CDR3 nucleotides read TGTGCCAGTAGTTCAACAGGGGGGCAAGAGACCCAGTACTTC. Its translation: CASSSTGGQETQYF.

J is TRBJ1-5 and V is TRBV6-2 or TRBV6-3; D is ambiguous. Germline V gene lookup returns CDR1 MNHEY and CDR2 SVGEGT. V was trimmed by 5 bases and J by 2 bases, leaving 13 bases between them. The CDR3 covers 15 residues. The CDR3 region is CASSLGLSGNQPQHF. CDR3 sequence (DNA): TGTGCCAGCAGTCTCGGACTATCGGGCAATCAGCCCCAGCATTTT.

The genes are TRBV5-5 and TRBJ2-1; no definite D call. The CDR3 runs 16 residues. V lost 0 bases and J 3 bases, leaving 13 bases between the germline ends. The germline CDR1 and CDR2 sequences are SGHKS and YYEKEE (reference sequence). Here the CDR3 DNA reads TGTGCCAGCAGCTTGGCCCCAGGAATTTACTACAATGAGCAGTTCTTC. Residues: CASSLAPGIYYNEQFF.

This clone showed up just once. This sequence joins TRBV30 and TRBJ1-2, with TRBD1 matching 7 bases. The CDR3 has 12 residues. V lost 5 bases and J lost 8; bases outside the gene matches: 8. From germline, CDR1 is GTSNPN and CDR2 SVGIG (reference sequence). The CDR3 nucleotides are TGTGCCTGGGACAGGGACCTTGGAGGCTACACCTTC. The encoded protein is CAWDRDLGGYTF.

This chain connects TRBV9 to TRBJ2-7; D is unresolved. Germline V gene sequence: CDR1 SGDLS, CDR2 YYNGEE. This CDR3 has 16 residues. V lost 1 base and J lost 6, with 20 bases in between. For the CDR3, the DNA is TGTGCCAGCAGCGTAAGACTGGATTCCCCCCATACCGAGCAGTACTTC. This codes for CASSVRLDSPHTEQYF.

J is TRBJ1-1 and V is TRBV7-2, with 9 bases fitting TRBD1. This CDR3 is built from 14 residues. With V trimmed by 4 bases and J by 10 bases, 10 bases remained unmatched. In germline, CDR1 is SGHTA, CDR2 FQGNSA. The DNA for the CDR3 is TGTGCCAGCAGCTCGGGACAGGGCACTTGGGCAGCTTTCTTT. Translation: CASSSGQGTWAAFF.

CDR3 nucleotides: TGTGCCAGTAGTATAGTGGACAGGGTCCACACTGAAGCTTTCTTT. It encodes CASSIVDRVHTEAFF. This chain joins TRBV19 and TRBJ1-1, with TRBD1 matching over 8 bases. Germline loops: CDR1 LNHDA, CDR2 SQIVND (reference sequence). The length of the CDR3 is 15 residues. Germline trimming cut 1 base from V and 3 bases from J; bases unmatched to any gene: 4. Drawing the rest from reference TRBV19 and TRBJ1-1, the complete variable domain is DGGITQSPKYLFRKEGQNVTLSCEQNLNHDAMYWYRQDPGQGLRLIYYSQIVNDFQKGDIAEGYSVSREKKESFPLTVTSAQKNPTAFYLCASSIVDRVHTEAFFGQGTRLTVV.

The chain combines TRBV5-8 with TRBJ1-5; perhaps TRBD1 as D (5 bases). V was cut by 2 bases and J by 5 bases, with 11 bases left in between. Per germline, CDR1 SGHTS and CDR2 YDEGEE. The CDR3 has 14 amino acids. CDR3 in amino acids: CASSFGGRDQPQHF. Here the CDR3 DNA reads TGTGCCAGCAGCTTCGGGGGACGGGATCAGCCCCAGCATTTT.

This chain connects TRBV29-1 to TRBJ2-5; D is perhaps TRBD2 (6 bases). The CDR3 has 15 residues. V dropped 0 bases and J dropped 5 bases, with 16 bases sitting between them. Per the germline V gene, CDR1 is SQVTM and CDR2 is ANQGSEA. The CDR3 region is CSVEDLVTGVETQYF. DNA for the CDR3: TGCAGCGTTGAAGATCTGGTTACGGGAGTTGAGACCCAGTACTTC.

This chain connects TRBV7-2 to TRBJ2-1; D call uncertain. V lost 5 bases, J lost 5 bases, and 4 bases lay in between. Per the germline V gene, CDR1 is SGHTA and CDR2 is FQGNSA. This CDR3 has 11 residues. The CDR3 DNA reads TGTGCCAGCAGCGCTAACAATGAGCAGTTCTTC. Translating it yields CASSANNEQFF.

The chain employs TRBV6-1 and TRBJ1-6; 9 positions agree with TRBD1. The trim removed 7 bases at V and 6 bases at J, leaving 4 bases unmatched. From germline, CDR1 is MNHNS and CDR2 SASEGT. The CDR3 spans 14 residues. Here the CDR3 DNA reads TGTGCCAGCACGTGGGACAGGGTTAATTCACCCCTCCACTTT. It specifies CASTWDRVNSPLHF.

The genes are TRBV30 and TRBJ2-7; 7 nucleotides agree with TRBD2. The CDR3 sequence is 13 residues long. With 3 bases clipped from V and 6 bases from J, the junction kept 8 bases outside the gene matches. Germline CDR1 and CDR2: GTSNPN and SVGIG (reference sequence). The CDR3 region is CAWRPSGIPEQYF. In nucleotides, the CDR3 is TGTGCCTGGAGGCCCAGCGGGATTCCCGAGCAGTACTTC.

This clone was counted a single time. The rearrangement links TRBV7-6 to TRBJ1-1; 12 nucleotides line up with TRBD1. The germline V gene has CDR1 SGHVS and CDR2 FNYEAQ. The junction had 7 bases not matched to a gene; V was cut back by 5 bases and J by 6 bases. This CDR3 comprises 15 residues. The CDR3 loop reads CASSPGTGGLSEAFF. In DNA form, the CDR3 reads TGTGCCAGCAGCCCGGGGACAGGGGGCTTATCTGAAGCTTTCTTT.

This chain connects TRBV27 to TRBJ2-5; 9 bases are shared with TRBD1. This CDR3 has 14 residues. CDR1 and CDR2 (germline): MNHEY, SMNVEV (reference sequence). V shed 3 bases, J shed 4 bases, and the junction held 3 bases outside the gene matches. As DNA, the CDR3 is TGTGCCAGCAGTTTCGGACAGGGGCCAGAGACCCAGTACTTC. Translated, it gives CASSFGQGPETQYF.

The chain joins TRBV7-2 to TRBJ1-5; maybe TRBD1 (6 bases). CDR3 length: 17 amino acids. Germline CDR1 is SGHTA and CDR2 is FQGNSA. The V end lost 4 bases, the J end lost 0 bases, and 16 bases lay between the germline ends. CDR3 residues: CASSSGQNIYSNQPQHF. In nucleotides, the CDR3 is TGTGCCAGCAGCTCCGGACAGAATATCTATAGCAATCAGCCCCAGCATTTT. Drawing the rest from reference TRBV7-2 and TRBJ1-5, the complete variable domain is GAGVSQSPSNKVTEKGKDVELRCDPISGHTALYWYRQSLGQGLEFLIYFQGNSAPDKSGLPSDRFSAERTGGSVSTLTIQRTQQEDSAVYLCASSSGQNIYSNQPQHFGDGTRLSIL.

The sample holds a few counts of this clone. The V gene is TRBV4-3, the J gene TRBJ1-4; TRBD1 aligns across 10 bases. There are 15 residues in the CDR3. CDR1 and CDR2 (germline): LGHNA, YSLEER. The V gene end was trimmed by 0 bases and the J gene end by 7 bases; junction bases not matched to a gene: 2. CDR3: CASSQDRDRGEKLFF. CDR3 nucleotide sequence: TGCGCCAGCAGCCAAGATCGGGACAGGGGTGAAAAACTGTTTTTT.

The chain carries TRBV3-1 (or the pseudogene TRBV3-2) and TRBJ2-1, with a weak D call TRBD2 (6 bases). Germline CDR1 and CDR2: LGHDT and YNNKEL (reference sequence). The V end lost 4 bases, the J end lost 8 bases, and 15 bases lay between the germline ends. This CDR3 comprises 14 residues. The CDR3 DNA sequence: TGTGCCAGCAGCCGGGACTTTGTTGGCCATGAGCAGTTCTTC. Translation gives CASSRDFVGHEQFF.

This chain links TRBV6-6 with TRBJ2-7, with 10 bases lining up with TRBD2. This CDR3 spans 14 amino acids. The germline gives CDR1 MNHNY, CDR2 SVGAGI (reference sequence). V was clipped by 5 bases and J by 4 bases; unmatched bases: 5. Here the CDR3 reads CASSLAGVRYEQYF. In DNA form, the CDR3 reads TGTGCCAGCAGTCTAGCGGGAGTGAGGTACGAGCAGTACTTC.